This is a list of T cell receptor beta chains from one sample in a study of T cell repertoires in cytomegalovirus infection. Antigens of these TCRs are unknown. MiXCR was run by TCRdb on the reads, yielding one entry per CDR3 protein. The sample consists of roughly 120,000 distinct CDR3 sequences, 10% of them appearing once. Sequenced input: PBMCs, sequenced either directly or after in vitro stimulation (not recorded which). The origin of the receptors is a human donor in good health (CMV status not recorded). Some clones in this sample may be carry-over from other donors' samples. Each CDR3 is given with its conserved first and last residue. A D gene is named only where the DNA matches it firmly. Only part of the rows carry a size: once, few, many, or a class if the clone is expanded.

v_call,d_call,clone_size,j_call,cdr3_aa,cdr3_nt
TRBV7-9,TRBD1,many,TRBJ1-5,CASSRTGGSDQPQHF,TGTGCCAGCAGTCGGACAGGGGGCTCCGATCAGCCCCAGCATTTT
TRBV12-3/TRBV12-4,NA,many,TRBJ1-5,CASSISGRAQPQHF,TGTGCCAGCAGTATCTCTGGGAGGGCCCAGCCCCAGCATTTT
TRBV19,NA,NA,TRBJ2-1,CASKVGGTGEQFF,TGTGCCAGTAAGGTAGGCGGGACGGGTGAGCAGTTCTTC
TRBV7-7,NA,few,TRBJ2-1,CASSLYGSHNEQFF,TGTGCCAGCAGCTTATACGGGAGCCACAATGAGCAGTTCTTC
TRBV7-2,NA,many,TRBJ2-3,CASTLAGHTDTQYF,TGTGCCAGCACCCTCGCGGGCCACACAGATACGCAGTATTTT
TRBV5-6,NA,NA,TRBJ1-1,CASSLVLLATEAFF,TGTGCCAGCAGCTTGGTTCTCTTGGCCACTGAAGCTTTCTTT
TRBV7-2,TRBD1,many,TRBJ2-1,CASSNRGQSYNEQFF,TGTGCCAGCAGCAACAGGGGGCAGTCCTACAATGAGCAGTTCTTC
TRBV20-1,NA,NA,TRBJ1-2,CSASRGEFGYTF,TGCAGTGCTAGCCGGGGGGAATTTGGCTACACCTTC
TRBV11-2,NA,many,TRBJ2-5,CASSQTWTAQETQYF,TGTGCCAGCAGCCAAACCTGGACAGCCCAAGAGACCCAGTACTTC
TRBV12-3/TRBV12-4,NA,many,TRBJ2-1,CASSFQRSYNEQFF,TGTGCCAGCAGTTTCCAGCGGAGTTACAATGAGCAGTTCTTC
TRBV12-3/TRBV12-4,NA,many,TRBJ1-1,CASRYLQGPYTEAFF,TGTGCCAGCAGGTATCTACAGGGCCCTTACACTGAAGCTTTCTTT